The clone carrying this T cell receptor (beta chain) has only a few counts. These patients, aged 18 to 65, had recently diagnosed hyperthyroidism lasting under 2 months. Amplification targeted TCR beta CDR3 regions from RNA transcripts. TCR CDR3 underwent first-round RT-PCR with the HTBI primer set. In TCRdb, the multiplex PCR reads were re-called with MiXCR into one record per CDR3 protein. The top ten clones hold around 3.6% of a sample with 380,000 or so distinct CDR3 sequences, under 20% of them seen once. This entry belongs to a study of T cells in Graves' hyperthyroidism and ophthalmopathy. V lost 1 base and J lost 4, with 13 bases in between. Germline CDR1 KGHSH, CDR2 LQKENI. This CDR3 spans 15 amino acids.

The sample comprised blood. This receptor was obtained from a young woman with Graves' hyperthyroidism. This sequence joins TRBV18 and TRBJ1-1, with D unresolved. The CDR3, as DNA: TGTGCCAGCTCACCACGCAAGGGCGATAGCACTGAAGCTTTCTTT. It translates to CASSPRKGDSTEAFF.